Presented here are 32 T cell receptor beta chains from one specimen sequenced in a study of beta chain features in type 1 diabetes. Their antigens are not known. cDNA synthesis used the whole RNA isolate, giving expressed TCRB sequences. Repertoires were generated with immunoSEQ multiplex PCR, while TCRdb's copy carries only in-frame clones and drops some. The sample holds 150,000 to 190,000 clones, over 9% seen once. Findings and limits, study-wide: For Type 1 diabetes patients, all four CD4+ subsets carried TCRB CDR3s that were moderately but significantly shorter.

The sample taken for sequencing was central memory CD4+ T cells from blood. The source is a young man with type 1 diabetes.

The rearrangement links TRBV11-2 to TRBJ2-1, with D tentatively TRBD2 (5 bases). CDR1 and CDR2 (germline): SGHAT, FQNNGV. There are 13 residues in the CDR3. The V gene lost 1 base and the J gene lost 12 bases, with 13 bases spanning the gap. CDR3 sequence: CASSLVMGAGQFF. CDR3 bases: TGTGCCAGCAGCTTAGTTATGGGTGCGGGGCAGTTCTTC. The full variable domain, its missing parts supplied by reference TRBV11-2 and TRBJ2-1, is EAGVAQSPRYKIIEKRQSVAFWCNPISGHATLYWYQQILGQGPKLLIQFQNNGVVDDSQLPKDRFSAERLKGVDSTLKIQPAKLEDSAVYLCASSLVMGAGQFFGPGTRLTVL.

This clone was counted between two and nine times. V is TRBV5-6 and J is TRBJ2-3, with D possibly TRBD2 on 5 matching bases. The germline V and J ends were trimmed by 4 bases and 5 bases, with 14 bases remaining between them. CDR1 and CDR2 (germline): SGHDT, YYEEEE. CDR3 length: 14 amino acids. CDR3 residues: CASSPLLVVDTQYF. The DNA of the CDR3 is TGTGCCAGCAGCCCCCTACTAGTGGTAGATACGCAGTATTTT. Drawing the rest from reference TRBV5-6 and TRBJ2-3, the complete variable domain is DAGVTQSPTHLIKTRGQQVTLRCSPKSGHDTVSWYQQALGQGPQFIFQYYEEEERQRGNFPDRFSGHQFPNYSSELNVNALLLGDSALYLCASSPLLVVDTQYFGPGTRLTVL.

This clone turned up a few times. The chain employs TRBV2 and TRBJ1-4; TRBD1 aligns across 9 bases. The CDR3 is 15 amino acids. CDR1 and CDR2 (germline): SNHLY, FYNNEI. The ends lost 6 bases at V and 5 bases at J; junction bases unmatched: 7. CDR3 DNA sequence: TGTGCCAGCAGCCTTTCCGGGACAGGGAATGAAAAACTGTTTTTT. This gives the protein CASSLSGTGNEKLFF.

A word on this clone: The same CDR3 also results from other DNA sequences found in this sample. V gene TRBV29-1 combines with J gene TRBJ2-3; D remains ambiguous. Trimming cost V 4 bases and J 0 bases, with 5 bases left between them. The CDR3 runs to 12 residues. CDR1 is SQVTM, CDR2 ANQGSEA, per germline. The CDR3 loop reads CSVGASTDTQYF. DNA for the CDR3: TGCAGCGTTGGAGCAAGCACAGATACGCAGTATTTT.

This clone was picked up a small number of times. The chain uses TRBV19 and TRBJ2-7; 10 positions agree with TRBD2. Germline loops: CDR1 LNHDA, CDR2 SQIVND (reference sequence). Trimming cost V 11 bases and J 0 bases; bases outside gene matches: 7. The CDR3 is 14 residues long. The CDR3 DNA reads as TGTGCCTCCTCCGGGACTAGCGACTCCTACGAGCAGTACTTC. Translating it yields CASSGTSDSYEQYF.

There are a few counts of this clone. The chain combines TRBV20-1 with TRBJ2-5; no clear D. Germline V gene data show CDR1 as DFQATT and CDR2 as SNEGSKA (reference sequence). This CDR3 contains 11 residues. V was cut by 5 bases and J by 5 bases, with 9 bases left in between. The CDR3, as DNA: TGCAGTGCTCTCCTAATCGAGACCCAGTACTTC. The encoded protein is CSALLIETQYF.

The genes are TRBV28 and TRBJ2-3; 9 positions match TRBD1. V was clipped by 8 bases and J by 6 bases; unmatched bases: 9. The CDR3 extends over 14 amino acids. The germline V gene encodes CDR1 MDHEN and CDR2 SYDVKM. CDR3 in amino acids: CASLGTGTWDTQYF. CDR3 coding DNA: TGTGCCAGCTTGGGGACAGGGACGTGGGATACGCAGTATTTT. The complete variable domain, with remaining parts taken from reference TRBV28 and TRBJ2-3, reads DVKVTQSSRYLVKRTGEKVFLECVQDMDHENMFWYRQDPGLGLRLIYFSYDVKMKEKGDIPEGYSVSREKKERFSLILESASTNQTSMYLCASLGTGTWDTQYFGPGTRLTVL.

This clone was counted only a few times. CDR3 loop: CSVEQGAEDEQYF. In DNA form, the CDR3 reads TGCAGCGTTGAACAGGGGGCCGAGGACGAGCAGTACTTC. This chain links TRBV29-1 with TRBJ2-7; 8 nucleotides line up with TRBD1. Germline V gene lookup returns CDR1 SQVTM and CDR2 ANQGSEA. The ends lost 2 bases at V and 5 bases at J; junction bases unmatched: 5. The CDR3 runs 13 residues.

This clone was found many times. The CDR3 sequence: CASSRPQGRGETQYF. The CDR3 DNA is TGTGCCAGCAGTCGCCCACAGGGGCGCGGAGAGACCCAGTACTTC. The chain combines TRBV28 with TRBJ2-5, with 7 bases matching TRBD1. J was trimmed by 4 bases and V by 5 bases; bases with no gene match: 10. The V gene's germline CDR1 is MDHEN and CDR2 SYDVKM. This CDR3 comprises 15 residues.

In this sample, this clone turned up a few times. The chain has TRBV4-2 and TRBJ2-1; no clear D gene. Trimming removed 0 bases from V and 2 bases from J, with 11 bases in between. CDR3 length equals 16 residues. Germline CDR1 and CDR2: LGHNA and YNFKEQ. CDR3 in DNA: TGTGCCAGCAGCCAAGAAAGACTTGGCGCCTACAATGAGCAGTTCTTC. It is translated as CASSQERLGAYNEQFF.

The CDR3 nucleotides read TGTGCCAGCAGCGAGCGGAGTGAAAAACTGTTTTTT. This sequence encodes CASSERSEKLFF. The chain joins TRBV21-1 to TRBJ1-4. TRBV21-1 is noted as a pseudogene. This CDR3 is built from 12 residues.

The CDR3 spells CASSQDGVGLVGREQFF. The CDR3 region has the DNA TGTGCCAGCAGCCAAGATGGGGTGGGACTAGTCGGCAGGGAGCAGTTCTTC. The chain combines TRBV4-2 with TRBJ2-1; 8 nucleotides match TRBD2. The CDR3 loop spans 17 amino acids. Germline lookup yields CDR1 LGHNA and CDR2 YNFKEQ. V gave up 0 bases and J gave up 10 bases; unmatched junction bases: 14.

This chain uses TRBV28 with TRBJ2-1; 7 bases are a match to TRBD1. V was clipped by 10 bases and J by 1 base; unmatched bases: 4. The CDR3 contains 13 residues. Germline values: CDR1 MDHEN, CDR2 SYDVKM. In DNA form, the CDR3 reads TGTGCCACATCGGGACAGTCCTACAATGAGCAGTTCTTC. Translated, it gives CATSGQSYNEQFF.

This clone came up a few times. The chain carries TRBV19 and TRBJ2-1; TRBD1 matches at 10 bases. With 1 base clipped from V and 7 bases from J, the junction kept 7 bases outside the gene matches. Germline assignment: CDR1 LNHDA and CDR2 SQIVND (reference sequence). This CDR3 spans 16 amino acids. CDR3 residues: CASSIARTGGWNEQFF. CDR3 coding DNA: TGTGCCAGTAGTATAGCACGGACAGGGGGTTGGAATGAGCAGTTCTTC.

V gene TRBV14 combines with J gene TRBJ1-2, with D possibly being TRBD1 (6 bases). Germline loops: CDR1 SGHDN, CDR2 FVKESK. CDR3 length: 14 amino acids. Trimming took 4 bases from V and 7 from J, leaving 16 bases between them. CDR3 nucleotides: TGTGCCAGCAGCCTATCGTCAAGGACAGCTGGCTACACCTTC. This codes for CASSLSSRTAGYTF.

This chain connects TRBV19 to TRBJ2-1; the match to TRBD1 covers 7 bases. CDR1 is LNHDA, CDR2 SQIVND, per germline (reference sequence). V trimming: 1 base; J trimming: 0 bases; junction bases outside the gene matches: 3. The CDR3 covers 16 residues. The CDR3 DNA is TGTGCCAGTAGTATAGTGGGACAGAGCTCCTACAATGAGCAGTTCTTC. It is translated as CASSIVGQSSYNEQFF. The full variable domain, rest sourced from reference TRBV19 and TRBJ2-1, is DGGITQSPKYLFRKEGQNVTLSCEQNLNHDAMYWYRQDPGQGLRLIYYSQIVNDFQKGDIAEGYSVSREKKESFPLTVTSAQKNPTAFYLCASSIVGQSSYNEQFFGPGTRLTVL.

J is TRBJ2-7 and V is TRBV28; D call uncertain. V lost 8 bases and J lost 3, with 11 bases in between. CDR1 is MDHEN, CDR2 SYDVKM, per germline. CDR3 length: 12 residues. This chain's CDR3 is CASSIGGYEQYF. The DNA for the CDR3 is TGTGCCAGCTCGATAGGCGGCTACGAGCAGTACTTC.

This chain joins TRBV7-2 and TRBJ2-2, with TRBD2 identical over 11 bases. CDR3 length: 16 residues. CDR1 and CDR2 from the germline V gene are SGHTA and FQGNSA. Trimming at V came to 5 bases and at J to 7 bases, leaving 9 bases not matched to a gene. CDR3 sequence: CASSPELAGGFGELFF. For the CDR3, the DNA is TGTGCCAGCAGCCCCGAGCTAGCGGGAGGATTCGGGGAGCTGTTTTTT.

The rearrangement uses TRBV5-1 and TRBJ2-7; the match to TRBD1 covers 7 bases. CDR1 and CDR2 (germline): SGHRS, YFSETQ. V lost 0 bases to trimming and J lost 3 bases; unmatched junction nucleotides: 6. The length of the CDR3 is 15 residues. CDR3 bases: TGCGCCAGCAGCTTGGGAAGGGGGCATATCTACGAGCAGTACTTC. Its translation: CASSLGRGHIYEQYF.

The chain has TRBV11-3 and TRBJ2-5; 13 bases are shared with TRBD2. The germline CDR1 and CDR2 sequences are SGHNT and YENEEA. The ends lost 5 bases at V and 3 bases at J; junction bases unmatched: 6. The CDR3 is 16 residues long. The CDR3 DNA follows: TGTGCCAGCAGCGCCGGACTAGCGGGAGCTAAAGAGACCCAGTACTTC. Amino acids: CASSAGLAGAKETQYF.

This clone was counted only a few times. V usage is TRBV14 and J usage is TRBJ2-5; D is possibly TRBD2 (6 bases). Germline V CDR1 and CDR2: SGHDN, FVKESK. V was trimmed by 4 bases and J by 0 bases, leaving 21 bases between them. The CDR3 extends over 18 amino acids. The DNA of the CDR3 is TGTGCCAGCAGCCTCATTCTCGGGAGCGGAGTAGACCAAGAGACCCAGTACTTC. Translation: CASSLILGSGVDQETQYF.

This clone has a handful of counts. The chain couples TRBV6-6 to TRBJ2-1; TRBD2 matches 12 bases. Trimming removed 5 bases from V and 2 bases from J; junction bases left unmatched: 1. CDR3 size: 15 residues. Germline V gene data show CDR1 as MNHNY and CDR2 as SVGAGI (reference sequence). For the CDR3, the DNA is TGTGCCAGCAGTCGGACTAGCGGGACCTACAATGAGCAGTTCTTC. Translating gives CASSRTSGTYNEQFF.

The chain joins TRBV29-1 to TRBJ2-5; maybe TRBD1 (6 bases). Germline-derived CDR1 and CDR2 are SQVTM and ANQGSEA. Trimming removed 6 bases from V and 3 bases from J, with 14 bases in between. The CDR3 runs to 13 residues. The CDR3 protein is CSVTRTVKETQYF. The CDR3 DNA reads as TGCAGCGTCACACGGACAGTGAAAGAGACCCAGTACTTC.

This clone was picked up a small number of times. The CDR3 reads CASGLNLYGYTF. CDR3 nucleotide sequence: TGTGCTAGTGGTTTAAATCTCTATGGCTACACCTTC. The chain joins TRBV12-5 to TRBJ1-2; D unclear. V was pared by 3 bases and J by 4 bases, with 6 bases between. Germline CDR1 LGHNT, CDR2 FRNRAP. This CDR3 is 12 amino acids long. The whole variable domain, filled in from reference TRBV12-5 and TRBJ1-2, reads DARVTQTPRHKVTEMGQEVTMRCQPILGHNTVFWYRQTMMQGLELLAYFRNRAPLDDSGMPKDRFSAEMPDATLATLKIQPSEPRDSAVYFCASGLNLYGYTFGSGTRLTVV.

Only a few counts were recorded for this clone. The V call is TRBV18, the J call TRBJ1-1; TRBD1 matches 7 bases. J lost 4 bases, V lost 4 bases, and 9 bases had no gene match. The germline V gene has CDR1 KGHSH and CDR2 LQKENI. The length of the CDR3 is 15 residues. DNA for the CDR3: TGTGCCAGCTCACAAGGGGGCGCAGCCAGCACTGAAGCTTTCTTT. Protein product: CASSQGGAASTEAFF.

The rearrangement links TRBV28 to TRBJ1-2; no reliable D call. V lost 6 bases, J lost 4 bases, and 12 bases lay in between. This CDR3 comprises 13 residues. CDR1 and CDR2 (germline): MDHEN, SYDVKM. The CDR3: CASSRAGFYGYTF. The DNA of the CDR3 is TGTGCCAGCAGCCGAGCGGGATTCTATGGCTACACCTTC.

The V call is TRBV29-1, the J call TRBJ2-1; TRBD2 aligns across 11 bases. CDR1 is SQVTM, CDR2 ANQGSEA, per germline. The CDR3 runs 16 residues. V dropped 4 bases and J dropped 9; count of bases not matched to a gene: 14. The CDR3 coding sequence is TGCAGCGTTGTGACGGTGACTAGCGGGGAAGGTGGTGAGCAGTTCTTC. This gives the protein CSVVTVTSGEGGEQFF.

The chain's CDR3 is CASSPMGTGSYEQYF. As DNA, the CDR3 is TGTGCCAGCTCACCAATGGGGACAGGGTCCTACGAGCAGTACTTC. The chain joins TRBV18 to TRBJ2-7; 9 positions agree with TRBD1. The CDR3 consists of 15 residues. CDR1 is KGHSH and CDR2 is LQKENI in the germline V gene. The V segment lost 2 bases and the J segment 1 base; nucleotides outside the gene matches: 3.

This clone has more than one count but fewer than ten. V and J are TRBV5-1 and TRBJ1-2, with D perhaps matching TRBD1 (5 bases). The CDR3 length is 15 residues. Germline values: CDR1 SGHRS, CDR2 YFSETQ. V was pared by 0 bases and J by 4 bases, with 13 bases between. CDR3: CASSLGDSGFYGYTF. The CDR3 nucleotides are TGCGCCAGCAGCTTGGGGGACTCGGGGTTCTATGGCTACACCTTC.

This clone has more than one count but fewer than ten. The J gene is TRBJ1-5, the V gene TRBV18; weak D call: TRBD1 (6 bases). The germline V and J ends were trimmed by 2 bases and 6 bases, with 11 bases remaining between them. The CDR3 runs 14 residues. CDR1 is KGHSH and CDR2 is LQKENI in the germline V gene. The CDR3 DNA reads TGTGCCAGCTCACCAATATCCAGGGGTCAGCCCCAGCATTTT. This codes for CASSPISRGQPQHF.

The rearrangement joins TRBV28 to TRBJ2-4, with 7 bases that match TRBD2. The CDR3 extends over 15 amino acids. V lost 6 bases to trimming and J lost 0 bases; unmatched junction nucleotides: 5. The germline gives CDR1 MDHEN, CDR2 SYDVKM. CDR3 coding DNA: TGTGCCAGCAGCGCTCGGGGGGTAGCCAAAAACATTCAGTACTTC. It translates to CASSARGVAKNIQYF. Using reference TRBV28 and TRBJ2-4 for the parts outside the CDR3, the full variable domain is DVKVTQSSRYLVKRTGEKVFLECVQDMDHENMFWYRQDPGLGLRLIYFSYDVKMKEKGDIPEGYSVSREKKERFSLILESASTNQTSMYLCASSARGVAKNIQYFGAGTRLSVL.

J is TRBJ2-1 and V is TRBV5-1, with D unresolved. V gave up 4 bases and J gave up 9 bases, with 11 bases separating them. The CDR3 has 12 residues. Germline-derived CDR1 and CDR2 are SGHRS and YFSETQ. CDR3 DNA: TGCGCCAGCAGCCTACCAGGCCCTGAGCAGTTCTTC. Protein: CASSLPGPEQFF.